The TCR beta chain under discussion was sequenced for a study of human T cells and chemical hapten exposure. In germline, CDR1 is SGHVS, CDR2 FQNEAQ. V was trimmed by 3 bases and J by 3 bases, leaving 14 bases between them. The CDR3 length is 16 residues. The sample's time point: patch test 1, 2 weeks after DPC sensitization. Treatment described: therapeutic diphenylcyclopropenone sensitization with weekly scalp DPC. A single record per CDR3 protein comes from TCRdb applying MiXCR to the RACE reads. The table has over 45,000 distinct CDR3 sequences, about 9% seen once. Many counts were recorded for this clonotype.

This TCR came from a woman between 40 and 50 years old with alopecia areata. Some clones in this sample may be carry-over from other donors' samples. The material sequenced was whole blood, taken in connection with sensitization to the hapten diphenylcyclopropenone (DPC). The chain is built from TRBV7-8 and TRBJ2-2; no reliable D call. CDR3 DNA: TGTGCCAGCAGCTTGGGCGAGGCCTCCGACACCGGGGAGCTGTTTTTT. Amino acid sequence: CASSLGEASDTGELFF.